Below, 26 T cell receptor beta chains from the same sample are listed, as sequenced in a study of blood T cell repertoires in COVID-19. The protocol was immunoSEQ multiplex PCR, while the TCRdb copy is restricted to in-frame clones and leaves out a portion. The repertoire holds approximately 260,000 clones, roughly nine tenths seen once, with approximately 4.6% in the top ten. Sequenced: peripheral blood. Receptors were obtained from a woman aged 40 to 50 who had recovered from COVID-19.

The chain has TRBV9 and TRBJ2-1, with D unresolved. Trimming took off 6 bases at V and 0 bases at J, with 13 bases between the two ends. CDR1 is SGDLS, CDR2 YYNGEE, per germline. The CDR3 contains 15 residues. The CDR3 DNA reads TGTGCCAGCACCAACCAGGCCAGCTCCTACAATGAGCAGTTCTTC. Amino acid sequence: CASTNQASSYNEQFF.

This sequence joins TRBV6-2 or TRBV6-3 and TRBJ1-1; D remains ambiguous. V dropped 2 bases and J dropped 3 bases, with 4 bases sitting between them. Germline CDR1 reads MNHEY; CDR2 reads SVGEGT. The CDR3 totals 12 residues. As DNA, the CDR3 is TGTGCCAGCAGTTACGAGTACACTGAAGCTTTCTTT. It is translated as CASSYEYTEAFF.

The chain combines TRBV5-1 with TRBJ2-5; TRBD2 agrees at 9 bases. V dropped 6 bases and J dropped 5; count of bases not matched to a gene: 14. The CDR3 length is 16 residues. Germline CDR1 is SGHRS and CDR2 is YFSETQ. CDR3 loop: CASNPDGRGGVETQYF. The CDR3 region has the DNA TGCGCCAGCAACCCGGACGGGCGGGGGGGCGTTGAGACCCAGTACTTC.

J is TRBJ2-5 and V is TRBV5-4; 9 bases match TRBD1. Germline CDR1 and CDR2: SGHNT and YYREEE (reference sequence). The V and J ends lost 3 bases and 4 bases, in that order; junction bases with no gene match: 10. The CDR3 spans 16 residues. CDR3 nucleotide sequence: TGTGCCAGCAGCTCCACCGTGGGACAGGGTGTAGAGACCCAGTACTTC. It codes for CASSSTVGQGVETQYF.

J is TRBJ2-7 and V is TRBV5-6; weak D call: TRBD2 (7 bases). This CDR3 region has 17 residues. With 0 bases removed from V and 3 bases from J, the gap between germline ends came to 19 bases. Germline assignment: CDR1 SGHDT and CDR2 YYEEEE. The CDR3 is CASSLVAGDIKIYEQYF. Here the CDR3 DNA reads TGTGCCAGCAGCTTGGTGGCGGGGGACATTAAGATCTACGAGCAGTACTTC.

This rearrangement joins TRBV11-2 to TRBJ2-1, with TRBD2 identical over 7 bases. The CDR3 has 15 amino acids. Germline V gives CDR1 SGHAT, CDR2 FQNNGV. V was pared by 1 base and J by 7 bases, with 7 bases of the junction left unmatched. In nucleotides, the CDR3 is TGTGCCAGCAGCTTAGTGGGCCCACTAGCGAATGAGCAGTTCTTC. This gives the protein CASSLVGPLANEQFF.

The chain joins TRBV4-1 to TRBJ2-1, with 7 positions matching TRBD2. This CDR3 is built from 14 residues. Germline CDR1 is MGHRA and CDR2 is YSYEKL. V lost 3 bases and J lost 7; bases outside the gene matches: 6. The CDR3 DNA follows: TGCGCCAGCAGCCACGGATTCGGGAGGAATGAGCAGTTCTTC. Translation: CASSHGFGRNEQFF.

The chain couples TRBV28 to TRBJ1-2; a possible D gene is TRBD1 (5 bases). Germline V lookup: CDR1 MDHEN, CDR2 SYDVKM. Trimming pared 11 bases from V and 8 bases from J, leaving 24 bases between. The CDR3 has 14 amino acids. In DNA form, the CDR3 reads TGTGCCGGACTTTTTGGGGGGAAAAGAAGGGGCTACACCTTC. Protein product: CAGLFGGKRRGYTF.

A note on this clone: Germline is not matched at one junction end, which may reflect a read error. This rearrangement joins TRBV30 to TRBJ1-5; TRBD1 aligns across 9 bases. The CDR3 runs to 14 residues. Germline V gives CDR1 GTSNPN, CDR2 SVGIG (reference sequence). The DNA for the CDR3 is TGTGCCTGGAGTGGCGGGACAGGGCACAGAAGGTTGTATTTT. This translates into CAWSGGTGHRRLYF.

V gene TRBV11-2 combines with J gene TRBJ2-7, with 9 bases identical to TRBD1. Germline V gives CDR1 SGHAT, CDR2 FQNNGV. The CDR3 consists of 12 residues. With V trimmed by 4 bases and J by 5 bases, 0 bases remained unmatched. CDR3 sequence reads: CASSWDRDEQYF. DNA for the CDR3: TGTGCCAGCAGCTGGGACAGGGACGAGCAGTACTTC.

V is TRBV19 and J is TRBJ1-6, with TRBD1 as a possible D gene (5 bases). V lost 5 bases and J lost 10, with 9 bases in between. The CDR3 covers 12 residues. Per germline, CDR1 LNHDA and CDR2 SQIVND (reference sequence). Here the CDR3 DNA reads TGTGCCAGTAGTGGGGGGAAATCACCCCTCCACTTT. This codes for CASSGGKSPLHF. Full variable domain (outside the CDR3, taken from reference TRBV19 and TRBJ1-6): DGGITQSPKYLFRKEGQNVTLSCEQNLNHDAMYWYRQDPGQGLRLIYYSQIVNDFQKGDIAEGYSVSREKKESFPLTVTSAQKNPTAFYLCASSGGKSPLHFGNGTRLTVT.

The rearrangement uses TRBV9 and TRBJ2-7, with TRBD2 identical over 11 bases. The CDR3 extends over 10 amino acids. Germline assignment: CDR1 SGDLS and CDR2 YYNGEE. The CDR3 DNA reads TGTGTAGCGGGAGGGTCCGAGCAGTACGTC. It translates to CVAGGSEQYV.

This clone was counted once. The gene calls are TRBV2 and TRBJ2-7; D is perhaps TRBD1 (6 bases). The CDR3 has 13 amino acids. With 6 bases removed from V and 6 bases from J, the gap between germline ends came to 15 bases. Per the germline V gene, CDR1 is SNHLY and CDR2 is FYNNEI. The CDR3 coding sequence is TGTGCCAGCAGACGACAGGAGCCGCTCGAGCAGTACTTC. The encoded protein is CASRRQEPLEQYF.

CDR3 protein: CASSSRTVRQPQHF. The CDR3 bases are TGTGCCAGCAGCTCAAGAACGGTACGTCAGCCCCAGCATTTT. The chain couples TRBV7-9 to TRBJ1-5; D is undetermined. The germline V and J ends were trimmed by 4 bases and 6 bases, with 13 bases remaining between them. This CDR3 has 14 amino acids. Germline V gene lookup returns CDR1 SEHNR and CDR2 FQNEAQ (reference sequence).

This chain uses TRBV5-1 with TRBJ1-2; tentatively, D is TRBD1 (5 bases). Germline CDR1 reads SGHRS; CDR2 reads YFSETQ. This CDR3 contains 14 residues. Deletions cut 1 base from V and 1 base from J, with 8 bases between. The CDR3 here is CASSLTGDNYGYTF. In DNA, the CDR3 is TGCGCCAGCAGCTTGACAGGAGATAACTATGGCTACACCTTC.

The chain couples TRBV28 to TRBJ1-4; D remains unclear. Trimming shortened V by 6 bases and J by 5 bases, and 19 bases separated the two germline ends. Germline CDR1 is MDHEN and CDR2 is SYDVKM. The CDR3 consists of 16 residues. The CDR3 spells CASSPGLRRENEKLFF. As DNA, the CDR3 is TGTGCCAGCAGCCCCGGACTGAGGAGGGAAAATGAAAAACTGTTTTTT.

V gene TRBV5-1 combines with J gene TRBJ2-1, with 9 bases lining up with TRBD2. Trimming cost V 4 bases and J 8 bases; bases outside gene matches: 10. Germline CDR1 reads SGHRS; CDR2 reads YFSETQ. This CDR3 is 15 amino acids long. DNA of the CDR3: TGCGCCAGCAGCGACCTTCGCGGGGGGGCCCATGAGCAGTTCTTC. Protein sequence: CASSDLRGGAHEQFF.

The chain has TRBV5-1 and TRBJ1-6; no definite D call. Trimming stripped 4 bases from V and 0 bases from J, with 5 bases between. Germline V gene sequence: CDR1 SGHRS, CDR2 YFSETQ. The CDR3 length is 14 residues. CDR3 nucleotide sequence: TGCGCCAGCAGCGTGAGCTCCTATAATTCACCCCTCCACTTT. It yields the protein CASSVSSYNSPLHF. Supplemented by reference TRBV5-1 and TRBJ1-6, the full variable domain reads KAGVTQTPRYLIKTRGQQVTLSCSPISGHRSVSWYQQTPGQGLQFLFEYFSETQRNKGNFPGRFSGRQFSNSRSEMNVSTLELGDSALYLCASSVSSYNSPLHFGNGTRLTVT.

The chain links TRBV19 to TRBJ2-3; tentatively, D is TRBD2 (5 bases). The germline CDR1 and CDR2 sequences are LNHDA and SQIVND (reference sequence). The CDR3 consists of 14 residues. V dropped 3 bases and J dropped 1 base, with 8 bases sitting between them. This CDR3 is CASSIGLRTDTQYF. CDR3 bases: TGTGCCAGTAGTATTGGACTCCGCACAGATACGCAGTATTTT.

The chain is built from TRBV3-1 (or the pseudogene TRBV3-2) and TRBJ2-5; no reliable D call. V was pared by 4 bases and J by 5 bases, with 5 bases between. CDR3 size: 11 residues. Germline CDR1 reads LGHDT; CDR2 reads YNNKEL (reference sequence). Here the CDR3 DNA reads TGTGCCAGCAGCCGCAGGGAGACCCAGTACTTC. Its translation: CASSRRETQYF.

The chain links TRBV2 to TRBJ2-1; 10 positions match TRBD2. V shed 7 bases and J 7 bases; nucleotides not matched to a gene: 7. CDR1 SNHLY and CDR2 FYNNEI come from the germline V gene. The CDR3 loop spans 14 amino acids. The CDR3 loop reads CASKYGTSANEQFF. CDR3 coding DNA: TGTGCCAGCAAGTATGGGACTAGCGCGAATGAGCAGTTCTTC.

The rearrangement uses TRBV27 and TRBJ2-3; 11 bases agree with TRBD2. Per germline, CDR1 MNHEY and CDR2 SMNVEV (reference sequence). V lost 6 bases and J lost 1; bases outside the gene matches: 9. This CDR3 contains 17 residues. CDR3 nucleotides: TGTGCCAGCAGCCCCGGGACTAGCGGTTCCGGCACAGATACGCAGTATTTT. It codes for CASSPGTSGSGTDTQYF.

The V gene is TRBV12-3 or TRBV12-4, the J gene TRBJ2-1; D unresolved. With 3 bases removed from V and 6 bases from J, the gap between germline ends came to 6 bases. The CDR3 sequence is 12 residues long. The chain's CDR3 is CASSLGPNEQFF. CDR3 nucleotides: TGTGCCAGCAGTTTGGGCCCCAATGAGCAGTTCTTC.

This chain links TRBV19 with TRBJ1-6; TRBD1 matches at 7 bases. Germline V gene sequence: CDR1 LNHDA, CDR2 SQIVND (reference sequence). J lost 7 bases, V lost 8 bases, and 11 bases had no gene match. The CDR3 is 15 residues long. CDR3 sequence: CASGEQGLQNSPLHF. DNA of the CDR3: TGTGCCAGTGGCGAACAGGGGTTACAGAATTCACCCCTCCACTTT.

This clone appeared a few times. The chain has TRBV18 and TRBJ1-3, with no clear D. V lost 2 bases, J lost 8 bases, and 10 bases lay in between. The CDR3 spans 13 residues. The germline gives CDR1 KGHSH, CDR2 LQKENI. In DNA, the CDR3 is TGTGCCAGCTCACCAACTGTTGTGGACACCATATATTTT. Its protein is CASSPTVVDTIYF. Using reference TRBV18 and TRBJ1-3 for the parts outside the CDR3, the full variable domain is NAGVMQNPRHLVRRRGQEARLRCSPMKGHSHVYWYRQLPEEGLKFMVYLQKENIIDESGMPKERFSAEFPKEGPSILRIQQVVRGDSAAYFCASSPTVVDTIYFGEGSWLTVV.

This chain joins TRBV19 and TRBJ1-5; D is undetermined. The CDR3 has 13 amino acids. CDR1 and CDR2 (germline): LNHDA, SQIVND (reference sequence). With 5 bases removed from V and 7 bases from J, the gap between germline ends came to 12 bases. The CDR3 coding sequence is TGTGCCAGTAGTCCACAGATTCGGCAGCCCCAGCATTTT. The encoded protein is CASSPQIRQPQHF.